This T cell receptor beta chain was recovered during a study of glioma-infiltrating T cells after dendritic cell vaccination. This CDR3 comprises 14 residues. The ends lost 6 bases at V and 1 base at J; junction bases unmatched: 4. Germline CDR1 MNHEY, CDR2 SVGAGI. Isocitrate dehydrogenase mutation was absent in all glioblastoma patients. Profiling relied on immunoSEQ multiplex PCR, and the TCRdb table lists in-frame clones only, not all of them. The table includes 90,000 to 100,000 clones, roughly three quarters detected once. The V call is TRBV6-5, the J call TRBJ2-7; 9 nucleotides match TRBD1. Material: blood, obtained before dendritic cell vaccination. The origin of this receptor is a human donor with glioblastoma. CDR3 in DNA: TGTGCCAGCAGGGGGACAGGGACTTCCTACGAGCAGTACTTC. It yields the protein CASRGTGTSYEQYF.